The 15 T cell receptor beta chains in this list originate from one sample, sequenced in a study of T cell responses to AZD1222 COVID-19 vaccine. Using immunoSEQ multiplex PCR, the repertoire was profiled, and TCRdb retains in-frame clones only, with some absent. The sample includes around 120,000 clones, roughly 90% of them seen just once. Sequencing used peripheral blood, obtained on day 0 of AZD1222 vaccination. These receptors were taken from an adult in good health.

This clone occurred a few times. The gene calls are TRBV10-2 and TRBJ2-7; D not certain. Germline V lookup: CDR1 WSHSY, CDR2 SAAADI. This CDR3 spans 13 amino acids. Trimming stripped 3 bases from V and 3 bases from J, with 9 bases between. DNA of the CDR3: TGCGCCAGCAGTGAATTAGGGTTCTACGAGCAGTACTTC. As protein: CASSELGFYEQYF.

This chain uses TRBV5-4 with TRBJ2-5, with a weak D call TRBD2 (5 bases). Germline lookup yields CDR1 SGHNT and CDR2 YYREEE (reference sequence). There are 15 residues in the CDR3. V dropped 0 bases and J dropped 1 base, with 10 bases sitting between them. CDR3 coding DNA: TGTGCCAGCAGCTTGGACCTGGCGGGCCAAGAGACCCAGTACTTC. Protein product: CASSLDLAGQETQYF.

The gene calls are TRBV18 and TRBJ1-1; D unresolved. V was trimmed by 2 bases and J by 0 bases, leaving 13 bases between them. The CDR3 totals 16 residues. The V gene's germline CDR1 is KGHSH and CDR2 LQKENI. CDR3 region: CASSPAIVGLNTEAFF. In DNA, the CDR3 is TGTGCCAGCTCACCAGCGATAGTCGGGTTGAACACTGAAGCTTTCTTT.

CDR3 protein: CASSGFGGSYNEQFF. The CDR3 DNA follows: TGTGCCAGCAGTGGGTTCGGGGGGTCCTACAATGAGCAGTTCTTC. This chain connects TRBV13 to TRBJ2-1; 7 bases align to TRBD2. Germline-derived CDR1 and CDR2 are PRHDT and FYEKMQ (reference sequence). V shed 6 bases, J shed 1 base, and the junction held 6 bases outside the gene matches. The CDR3 totals 15 residues.

The chain combines TRBV6-4 with TRBJ2-3; perhaps TRBD2 as D (5 bases). Between the trimmed V and J ends, which lost 3 bases and 6 bases, there was a span of 19 bases. This CDR3 is 16 amino acids long. Germline loops: CDR1 MRHNA, CDR2 SNTAGT. CDR3 in amino acids: CASSESPAGVIDTQYF. The CDR3 nucleotides read TGTGCCAGCAGTGAATCACCGGCGGGCGTTATCGATACGCAGTATTTT.

The rearrangement links TRBV6-5 to TRBJ1-3; 7 bases align to TRBD1. The V gene end was trimmed by 8 bases and the J gene end by 4 bases; junction bases not matched to a gene: 8. CDR1 and CDR2 from the germline V gene are MNHEY and SVGAGI. The CDR3 runs 14 residues. The chain's CDR3 is CASGRRDRGNTIYF. The DNA for the CDR3 is TGTGCCAGCGGAAGACGGGACAGAGGAAACACCATATATTTT.

V is TRBV4-1 and J is TRBJ2-1; D is tentatively TRBD1 or TRBD2 (5 bases each). The CDR3 extends over 12 amino acids. Germline CDR1 MGHRA, CDR2 YSYEKL. Between the trimmed V and J ends, which lost 4 bases and 5 bases, there was a span of 6 bases. CDR3 nucleotides: TGCGCCAGCAGCCTGGGGGACAATGAGCAGTTCTTC. This codes for CASSLGDNEQFF.

This clone was detected a few times. The chain is built from TRBV6-5 and TRBJ2-7, with TRBD2 matching over 10 bases. The V gene's germline CDR1 is MNHEY and CDR2 SVGAGI. With 5 bases clipped from V and 1 base from J, the junction kept 5 bases outside the gene matches. The CDR3 consists of 15 residues. CDR3 nucleotides: TGTGCCAGCAGTAAGCCTAGCGGGGGATCCTACGAGCAGTACTTC. It specifies CASSKPSGGSYEQYF.

This chain joins TRBV11-2 and TRBJ1-2; perhaps TRBD1 as D (6 bases). V was trimmed by 6 bases and J by 5 bases, leaving 13 bases between them. CDR1 is SGHAT, CDR2 FQNNGV, per germline. The CDR3 length is 13 residues. The CDR3 is CASSPGQPYGYTF. The CDR3 bases are TGTGCCAGCAGTCCCGGACAGCCATATGGCTACACCTTC.

The chain is built from TRBV9 and TRBJ2-6; TRBD2 aligns across 14 bases. Per germline, CDR1 SGDLS and CDR2 YYNGEE. The CDR3 totals 18 residues. Germline trimming cut 0 bases from V and 4 bases from J; bases unmatched to any gene: 3. CDR3 in DNA: TGTGCCAGCAGCGTAGGGACTAGCGGGGGGTTAGGGGCCAACGTCCTGACTTTC. It is translated as CASSVGTSGGLGANVLTF.

The chain joins TRBV5-6 to TRBJ1-1; D possibly corresponds to TRBD1 (5 bases). V gave up 0 bases and J gave up 7 bases, with 16 bases separating them. Per the germline V gene, CDR1 is SGHDT and CDR2 is YYEEEE. This CDR3 spans 15 amino acids. The CDR3: CASSLGYVRGGEAFF. The CDR3 DNA reads as TGTGCCAGCAGCTTGGGGTATGTAAGGGGAGGTGAAGCTTTCTTT.

This chain joins TRBV20-1 and TRBJ1-2, with D uncertain. The germline V gene has CDR1 DFQATT and CDR2 SNEGSKA (reference sequence). The ends were cut back, 6 bases at V and 0 bases at J, with 5 bases in the middle. This CDR3 has 11 amino acids. This CDR3 is CSAGTNYGYTF. CDR3 DNA: TGCAGTGCCGGGACTAACTATGGCTACACCTTC.

The rearrangement uses TRBV14 and TRBJ1-6; D gene unclear. The CDR3 totals 16 residues. Germline V lookup: CDR1 SGHDN, CDR2 FVKESK. V was shortened by 0 bases and J by 9 bases, with 15 bases between the two germline ends. The CDR3 protein is CASSQDIRPISSPLHF. The CDR3 coding sequence is TGTGCCAGCAGCCAAGATATTAGGCCAATAAGTTCACCCCTCCACTTT.

The chain carries TRBV21-1 and TRBJ2-7; the table gives TRBD2 as D, unverified against the DNA. TRBV21-1 is shown as a pseudogene. The CDR3 has 16 amino acids. This chain's CDR3 is CASSAKLARRSDEQYF. The DNA of the CDR3 is TGTGCCAGCAGCGCGAAACTAGCGCGAAGATCTGACGAGCAGTACTTC.

J is TRBJ1-1 and V is TRBV5-1; perhaps TRBD1 as D (6 bases). CDR3 length equals 20 residues. The germline gives CDR1 SGHRS, CDR2 YFSETQ. With 0 bases removed from V and 3 bases from J, the gap between germline ends came to 27 bases. As DNA, the CDR3 is TGCGCCAGCAGCTTGGTGGGGAGCGGGTTAGGTAGGGGGAGTGACACTGAAGCTTTCTTT. Translated, it gives CASSLVGSGLGRGSDTEAFF.